This TCR beta chain appears in the sequencing data of a study of CD8 T cells in Susac syndrome. RNA was extracted with the RNeasy kit, and a quantity of roughly 0.45 to 1 ug was reverse transcribed using random hexamers. TCRdb re-analysed the immunoSEQ multiplex PCR reads in MiXCR, keeping a single row per CDR3 protein. The sample includes around 160,000 distinct CDR3 sequences, around 94% seen only once; the top ten take around 0.14%. The germline V gene encodes CDR1 SGHTA and CDR2 FQGTGA. The germline V and J ends were trimmed by 5 bases and 6 bases, with 14 bases remaining between them. The CDR3 covers 13 residues.

The source is a human donor in good health. Sequencing input: CD4+ T cells from PBMCs. The V and J genes are TRBV7-3 and TRBJ2-7; the D gene is possibly TRBD2 (6 bases). The CDR3 loop reads CASSPQLASEQYF. CDR3 nucleotides: TGTGCCAGCAGCCCCCAGCTAGCGAGCGAGCAGTACTTC.